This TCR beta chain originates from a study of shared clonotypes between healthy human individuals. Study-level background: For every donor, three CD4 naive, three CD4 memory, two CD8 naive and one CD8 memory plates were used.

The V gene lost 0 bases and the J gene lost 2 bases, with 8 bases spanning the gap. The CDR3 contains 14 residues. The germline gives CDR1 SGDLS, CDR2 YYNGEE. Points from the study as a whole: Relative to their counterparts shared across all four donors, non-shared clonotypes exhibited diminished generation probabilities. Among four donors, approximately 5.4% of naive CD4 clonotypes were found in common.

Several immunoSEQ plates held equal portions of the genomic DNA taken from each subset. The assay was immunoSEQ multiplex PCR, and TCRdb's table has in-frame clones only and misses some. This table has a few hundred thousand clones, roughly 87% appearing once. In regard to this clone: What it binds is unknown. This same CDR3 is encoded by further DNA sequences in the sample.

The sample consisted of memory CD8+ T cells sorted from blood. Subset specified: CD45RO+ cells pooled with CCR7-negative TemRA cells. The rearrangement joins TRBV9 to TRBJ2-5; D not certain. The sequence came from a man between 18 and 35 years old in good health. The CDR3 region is CASSVEGRQETQYF. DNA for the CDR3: TGTGCCAGCAGCGTAGAAGGGCGGCAAGAGACCCAGTACTTC.